These 14 T cell receptor beta chains share one sample of origin, sequenced in a study of Ad26.COV2.S vaccination and SARS-CoV-2 variants. Measured with immunoSEQ multiplex PCR; TCRdb has only the in-frame clones, and not every one. Of a few hundred thousand clones in the sample, roughly 90% were seen once. Treatment denoted: approximately 18 received Ad26.COV2.S at low or high dose, single or two shots; 5 received placebo; per-sample allocation not given. Each sample was drawn 63 days after the first injection (of vaccine or placebo). Source: peripheral blood, taken in a trial of Ad26.COV2.S vaccine versus placebo. These receptors all come from a person aged 18-65 years who received the Ad26.COV2.S COVID-19 vaccine or a placebo.

The genes are TRBV21-1 and TRBJ1-1; TRBD1, the table's D call, was not compared with the DNA. TRBV21-1 is a pseudogene. CDR3 length equals 15 residues. The CDR3 here is CASSTPNRCDTEAFF. The CDR3, as DNA: TGTGCCAGCAGCACCCCCAACAGGTGCGACACTGAAGCTTTCTTT.

The chain combines TRBV5-1 with TRBJ2-3; TRBD1 aligns across 10 bases. Germline V gene lookup returns CDR1 SGHRS and CDR2 YFSETQ. J gave up 5 bases and V 1 base, and 10 bases lay outside the gene matches. The CDR3 length is 17 residues. The CDR3, as DNA: TGCGCCAGCAGCTTGTCAACCGGGACAGGGGCGCAAGATACGCAGTATTTT. This encodes CASSLSTGTGAQDTQYF.

This chain connects TRBV28 to TRBJ2-5; D remains unclear. This CDR3 is built from 14 residues. Trimming removed 2 bases at V and 2 bases at J, with 9 bases between. From germline, CDR1 is MDHEN and CDR2 SYDVKM. The CDR3 region has the DNA TGTGCCAGCAGTTTACAGACAAGACAAGAGACCCAGTACTTC. Translation gives CASSLQTRQETQYF.

CDR3 nucleotide sequence: TGTGCCATCAGTGAGCCCGGGACTAGCGGGGGCTTCTTC. It translates to CAISEPGTSGGFF. The chain joins TRBV10-3 to TRBJ2-1; TRBD2 matches 14 bases. The germline V gene has CDR1 ENHRY and CDR2 SYGVKD. V was pared by 2 bases and J by 16 bases, with 4 bases of the junction left unmatched. The CDR3 runs to 13 residues.

CDR3 nucleotide sequence: TGTGCCAGCAGTTACTGGCAGGGGGATTTAATCTACAATGAGCAGTTCTTC. Translation: CASSYWQGDLIYNEQFF. The V and J genes are TRBV6-2 or TRBV6-3 and TRBJ2-1; 7 bases are shared with TRBD1. Germline V gene data show CDR1 as MNHEY and CDR2 as SVGEGT. Trimming removed 1 base from V and 3 bases from J; junction bases left unmatched: 9. The CDR3 is 17 amino acids.

The chain couples TRBV18 to TRBJ2-7; D gene unclear. Germline V gives CDR1 KGHSH, CDR2 LQKENI. Trimming took off 3 bases at V and 0 bases at J, with 9 bases between the two ends. CDR3 length: 14 residues. In nucleotides, the CDR3 is TGTGCCAGCTCACCGGTTGGGGACTCCTACGAGCAGTACTTC. This encodes CASSPVGDSYEQYF.

V and J are TRBV5-1 and TRBJ2-6; D gene unclear. CDR1 SGHRS and CDR2 YFSETQ come from the germline V gene. Trimming took off 4 bases at V and 0 bases at J, with 5 bases between the two ends. The length of the CDR3 is 14 residues. CDR3 in DNA: TGCGCCAGCAGCGACATCTCTGGGGCCAACGTCCTGACTTTC. It encodes CASSDISGANVLTF.

This rearrangement joins TRBV28 to TRBJ2-1, with a weak D call TRBD2 (6 bases). Germline CDR1 reads MDHEN; CDR2 reads SYDVKM. The CDR3 contains 14 residues. V was shortened by 7 bases and J by 2 bases, with 12 bases between the two germline ends. The CDR3 protein is CASTFGSTYNEQFF. CDR3 bases: TGTGCCAGCACCTTCGGGAGTACCTACAATGAGCAGTTCTTC.

The CDR3 sequence: CASTLDSTGAVYEQYF. CDR3 DNA: TGTGCCAGCACTTTGGACTCCACAGGGGCGGTCTACGAGCAGTACTTC. This chain connects TRBV28 to TRBJ2-7, with 7 positions matching TRBD1. J gave up 3 bases and V 7 bases, and 15 bases lay outside the gene matches. The CDR3 has 16 residues. Germline values: CDR1 MDHEN, CDR2 SYDVKM.

The gene calls are TRBV10-2 and TRBJ1-5; D is unresolved. The ends were cut back, 6 bases at V and 1 base at J, with 7 bases in the middle. CDR3 length equals 13 residues. Germline lookup yields CDR1 WSHSY and CDR2 SAAADI. This CDR3 is CASSGRSNQPQHF. The CDR3 region has the DNA TGCGCCAGCAGCGGACGGAGCAATCAGCCCCAGCATTTT.

V usage is TRBV30 and J usage is TRBJ1-2; no reliable D call. The V and J ends lost 1 base and 5 bases respectively, with 5 bases between them. Germline values: CDR1 GTSNPN, CDR2 SVGIG (reference sequence). The CDR3 is 11 residues long. The CDR3, as DNA: TGTGCCTGGAGTGCAGGATATGGCTACACCTTC. This translates into CAWSAGYGYTF.

This clone appeared a few times. J is TRBJ2-1 and V is TRBV4-3, with D possibly matching TRBD1 (7 bases). The CDR3 totals 16 residues. Trimming removed 0 bases at V and 9 bases at J, with 18 bases between. In germline, CDR1 is LGHNA, CDR2 YSLEER. This CDR3 is CASSQDPQGGATEQFF. In DNA form, the CDR3 reads TGCGCCAGCAGCCAAGATCCCCAGGGGGGAGCGACTGAGCAGTTCTTC.

The gene calls are TRBV19 and TRBJ1-2, with D perhaps matching TRBD1 (6 bases). The CDR3 consists of 16 residues. V lost 2 bases and J 2 bases, leaving 15 bases between the germline ends. Germline V gives CDR1 LNHDA, CDR2 SQIVND (reference sequence). The CDR3 region has the DNA TGTGCCAGTAGTATAAGGGGGACACCCAGGAACTATGGCTACACCTTC. It yields the protein CASSIRGTPRNYGYTF.

The V and J genes are TRBV3-1 (or the pseudogene TRBV3-2) and TRBJ2-5; TRBD2 aligns across 7 bases. The trim removed 2 bases at V and 5 bases at J, leaving 11 bases unmatched. The CDR3 runs to 16 residues. Germline V gene data show CDR1 as LGHDT and CDR2 as YNNKEL (reference sequence). In DNA form, the CDR3 reads TGTGCCAGCAGCCAAAATAGCGGGCTCTTCGGGGAGACCCAGTACTTC. Its translation is CASSQNSGLFGETQYF.